This T cell receptor (beta chain) stems from a study of T cells after yellow fever vaccination. On the study more broadly: Preparation used SMART-Seq v4 Ultra Low Input for the low-cell-number fractions. General study findings and limits: Repertoires sorted by FACS could include abundant clonotypes that are contaminants from the bulk population.

From the 5' RACE reads, TCRdb called clonotypes with MiXCR, one entry per CDR3 protein. The repertoire holds 300,000 or so distinct CDR3 sequences, with 7.5% to 9.5% as singletons. As regards this clonotype: What it binds is unknown.

This clonotype was sampled from a man younger than 35 who received the YFV17D yellow fever vaccine. The material sequenced was CD4+ T cells sorted from PBMCs, taken 5 days after the yellow fever booster vaccination.

CDR3 bases: TGTGCCAGCGGATTTTCCGGGACAGGGAGTCTCGTTACCCAGCATTTT. It translates to CASGFSGTGSLVTQHF. The chain is built from TRBV12-3 or TRBV12-4 and TRBJ1-5, with 9 positions matching TRBD1. Losses at the gene ends were 8 bases for V and 11 bases for J; bases not matched to a gene: 19. The CDR3 sequence is 16 residues long.